This paragraph covers one TCR beta chain sequence. The CDR3 loop spans 15 amino acids. With 4 bases clipped from V and 1 base from J, the junction kept 4 bases outside the gene matches. Germline V gene lookup returns CDR1 SNHLY and CDR2 FYNNEI. The data stem from a study of blood T cell repertoires in COVID-19. The overall study: Samples taken during acute and convalescent COVID-19 were collected in the United States, Italy and Spain. Sources were T cells, B-cell-depleted T cells, or PBMCs; the material itself was cDNA or gDNA.

Per the original methods: Amplifying reference gene primers gave estimates of nucleated cell counts. Sequenced by immunoSEQ multiplex PCR; TCRdb stores in-frame clones only, minus some. V and J calls and clone size are as listed in that table; D and trimming were resolved from the DNA. The sample contains about 270,000 clones, about 89% of which appear only once. The receptor comes from a man aged 40-50 years with active or convalescent COVID-19. The rearrangement uses TRBV2 and TRBJ2-3, with 8 bases lining up with TRBD2. Sequences were obtained from peripheral blood. CDR3 DNA sequence: TGTGCCAGCAGTGTGTTGCGGGGGGGCACAGATACGCAGTATTTT. Translation gives CASSVLRGGTDTQYF.